Below, one T cell receptor beta chain is given with its context. The specificity of this receptor is unknown. Base qualities were left out, and no much larger clone turns up one base away. CDR1 and CDR2 (LNHDA, SQIVND) derive from the germline V gene (reference sequence). The germline V end is reduced by 4 bases and the J end by 2 bases; junction bases left unmatched: 2. The CDR3 runs 14 amino acids, cysteine and phenylalanine included. The sequence is cut down to CDR3 DNA, 42 bases in frame from base 1. This sample is part of a study of blood T cell repertoires in COVID-19 (dated by TCRdb to the early 2020s). General notes on the study: Samples covering the acute and convalescent phases of COVID-19 were provided by collaborators in the United States, Italy and Spain. The prospective study material was composed of cDNA or gDNA derived from T cells, B-cell-depleted T cells, or PBMCs. Subjects who had been exposed to COVID-19, were actively infected with it, or had recovered from it provided the deeply sampled blood TCRbeta repertoires that made up the dataset. The repertoires were made available in a free public database intended to serve as a resource for research on the immune response to SARS-CoV-2. The samples were drawn from the first 160 participants of the ongoing ImmuneRACE study and from 950 to 1,500 subjects provided by 6 global collaborators. The sample metadata nearly always contained a de-identified subject ID, COVID-19 status, age in years and sex. HLA class I and class II types, where available, came from metadata supplied by the sample provider rather than from assay-based typing.

Findings and caveats that apply to the study as a whole: Clinical and demographic metadata were provided uncurated, with the amount varying by source and participant.

One collaborating source in Seattle enrolled patients during active infection and followed them longitudinally through the course of disease. The collaborating institutions used their own protocols to collect whole blood in K2EDTA tubes. Collaborator samples were shipped for TCRbeta analysis as frozen whole blood, isolated PBMCs, or DNA extracted from either sample type. TCRbeta CDR3 regions were amplified from genomic DNA using the immunoSEQ Assay, a bias-controlled multiplex PCR. The source study handled its data this way. The number of nucleated cells in each sample was estimated from the amplification of reference gene primers within the assay. To quantify the absolute abundance of each unique TCRbeta CDR3 rearrangement, sequence reads were collapsed and filtered. For each sample, productive Simpson clonality was calculated by taking the square root of Simpson's diversity index across productive rearrangements. Entries here come from immuneACCESS through TCRdb and include only in-frame sequences with V and J called. Some clones fail to appear in such tables; in the studies checked, an unresolved V gene covers under half of the shortfall, and the cause of the remainder is unknown. That table supplies the V and J calls and clone size; D and trimming were determined from the DNA. The sample includes some 31,000 clones, with approximately 81% observed a single time. Jointly, the top ten make up 3% to 3.5% of the sample.

Sequencing used peripheral blood. The sequence joins TRBV19 to TRBJ2-7, and TRBD1 aligns with 10 junction nucleotides. The receptor comes from a man aged 65 to 85 with COVID-19, enrolled during active disease. DNA sequence: TGTGCCAGTAGTACCGGGACAGGGGCCTACGAGCAGTACTTC. It is translated as CASSTGTGAYEQYF.